These 32 T cell receptor beta chains originate from one sample sequenced in a study of blood T cell repertoires in COVID-19. Produced via immunoSEQ multiplex PCR; TCRdb's table is partial and in-frame only. The top ten clones hold approximately 5% of a sample with some 340,000 clones, around 87% of them seen once. The sample comprised PBMCs or T cells enriched from blood (not recorded which). These receptors all stem from a woman aged 30 to 39 who had recovered from COVID-19.

The chain joins TRBV7-9 to TRBJ2-7; D gene ambiguous. The ends were cut back, 0 bases at V and 6 bases at J, with 3 bases in the middle. The CDR3 runs 11 residues. Germline CDR1 SEHNR, CDR2 FQNEAQ (reference sequence). The CDR3 sequence: CASSLAREQYF. Written as DNA, the CDR3 is TGTGCCAGCAGCTTAGCCCGCGAGCAGTACTTC. Full variable domain (missing parts from reference TRBV7-9 and TRBJ2-7): DTGVSQNPRHKITKRGQNVTFRCDPISEHNRLYWYRQTLGQGPEFLTYFQNEAQLEKSRLLSDRFSAERPKGSFSTLEIQRTEQGDSAMYLCASSLAREQYFGPGTRLTVT.

The V gene is TRBV29-1, the J gene TRBJ1-2, with TRBD1 matching 10 bases. The CDR3 loop spans 13 amino acids. Per germline, CDR1 SQVTM and CDR2 ANQGSEA. Unmatched junction bases numbered 8, after V lost 6 bases and J lost 7 bases. In DNA, the CDR3 is TGCAGCGTCGCCGGGACAGGGGTTGGTGGCTACACCTTC. Amino acid sequence: CSVAGTGVGGYTF.

V usage is TRBV20-1 and J usage is TRBJ1-2, with D tentatively TRBD1 (5 bases). The CDR3 has 11 amino acids. Germline lookup yields CDR1 DFQATT and CDR2 SNEGSKA (reference sequence). Trimming pared 6 bases from V and 7 bases from J, leaving 12 bases between. CDR3 nucleotides: TGCAGTGCCCCCTCAGGGTTTGGCTACACCTTC. Protein product: CSAPSGFGYTF.

V is TRBV7-2 and J is TRBJ2-7, with 7 nucleotides matching TRBD1. Germline lookup yields CDR1 SGHTA and CDR2 FQGNSA. This CDR3 is built from 14 residues. With 1 base clipped from V and 6 bases from J, the junction kept 6 bases outside the gene matches. The CDR3 coding sequence is TGTGCCAGCAGCTTAGGGGCCAGGGGGACCGAGCAGTACTTC. Amino acid sequence: CASSLGARGTEQYF.

The chain couples TRBV27 to TRBJ2-3; TRBD1 is a possible D gene (5 bases). Germline V CDR1 and CDR2: MNHEY, SMNVEV (reference sequence). The CDR3 loop spans 15 amino acids. Trimming removed 3 bases at V and 6 bases at J, with 16 bases between. The CDR3 DNA reads TGTGCCAGCAGTTTCGGCCCCAGGGCCCACGATACGCAGTATTTT. Its translation: CASSFGPRAHDTQYF.

The chain employs TRBV14 and TRBJ1-2; D may be TRBD1 (5 bases). This CDR3 comprises 16 residues. The V gene's germline CDR1 is SGHDN and CDR2 FVKESK. Trimming pared 3 bases from V and 4 bases from J, leaving 18 bases between. In DNA form, the CDR3 reads TGTGCCAGCAGCCACGGGTCAGGGTTAAGGCGCTATGGCTACACCTTC. This encodes CASSHGSGLRRYGYTF.

The V gene is TRBV20-1, the J gene TRBJ2-1; D may be TRBD2 (7 bases). The CDR3 is 16 amino acids. V lost 3 bases and J lost 6, with 21 bases in between. Germline V gene sequence: CDR1 DFQATT, CDR2 SNEGSKA (reference sequence). The CDR3 reads CSASGAGGRAGNEQFF. CDR3 coding DNA: TGCAGTGCTAGTGGGGCCGGGGGGCGTGCCGGCAATGAGCAGTTCTTC.

The J gene is TRBJ1-5, the V gene TRBV24-1; possible D gene TRBD1, 6 bases. Germline loops: CDR1 KGHDR, CDR2 SFDVKD. The V end lost 6 bases, the J end lost 0 bases, and 14 bases lay between the germline ends. The CDR3 loop spans 16 amino acids. CDR3 bases: TGTGCCACCAGTCAAGGACAGACTGGTAGCAATCAGCCCCAGCATTTT. Translation gives CATSQGQTGSNQPQHF.

This clone turned up a few times. The V gene is TRBV24-1, the J gene TRBJ1-4, with D possibly being TRBD1 (5 bases). V was pared by 3 bases and J by 0 bases, with 16 bases between. The V gene's germline CDR1 is KGHDR and CDR2 SFDVKD. This CDR3 spans 18 amino acids. The CDR3 nucleotides are TGTGCCACCAGTGATAAAATCGGTCGGGGGTCAACTAATGAAAAACTGTTTTTT. Its translation: CATSDKIGRGSTNEKLFF.

The chain couples TRBV11-2 to TRBJ2-1, with TRBD1 matching 7 bases. This CDR3 region has 15 residues. In germline, CDR1 is SGHAT, CDR2 FQNNGV. With 2 bases clipped from V and 3 bases from J, the junction kept 4 bases outside the gene matches. The CDR3 sequence: CASSLRWDSYNEQFF. DNA of the CDR3: TGTGCCAGCAGCTTACGGTGGGACAGCTACAATGAGCAGTTCTTC.

The sample holds one count of this clone. This chain uses TRBV3-1 (or the pseudogene TRBV3-2) with TRBJ1-4; no firm D call. The CDR3 runs to 15 residues. Germline V lookup: CDR1 LGHDT, CDR2 YNNKEL (reference sequence). V was trimmed by 4 bases and J by 7 bases, leaving 16 bases between them. CDR3 amino acids: CASSRGSPGIEKLFF. CDR3 nucleotides: TGTGCCAGCAGCCGCGGGTCCCCGGGGATTGAAAAACTGTTTTTT.

V gene TRBV11-1 combines with J gene TRBJ1-2; TRBD1 matches at 10 bases. Looked up from germline, CDR1 is SGHAT and CDR2 is FQDESV (reference sequence). The junction had 6 bases not matched to a gene; V was cut back by 4 bases and J by 7 bases. This CDR3 region has 14 residues. The CDR3 DNA reads as TGTGCCAGCAGCTCCGGACAGGGGGTTTTTGGCTACACCTTC. Its protein is CASSSGQGVFGYTF.

V is TRBV19 and J is TRBJ1-5; weak D call: TRBD1 (5 bases). Germline V gives CDR1 LNHDA, CDR2 SQIVND (reference sequence). The CDR3 runs 14 residues. V was pared by 7 bases and J by 3 bases, with 13 bases between. The CDR3 DNA reads as TGTGCCAGTATTTCTGGACATCCCAATCAGCCCCAGCATTTT. It is translated as CASISGHPNQPQHF.

This chain joins TRBV7-2 and TRBJ2-1; D remains ambiguous. Germline V gene lookup returns CDR1 SGHTA and CDR2 FQGNSA. The CDR3 loop spans 15 amino acids. Trimming shortened V by 1 base and J by 2 bases, and 9 bases separated the two germline ends. CDR3 sequence: CASSLVRRAYNEQFF. The CDR3 DNA is TGTGCCAGCAGCTTAGTGCGCCGCGCCTACAATGAGCAGTTCTTC.

The genes are TRBV12-3 or TRBV12-4 and TRBJ2-1, with 9 bases identical to TRBD2. V lost 4 bases and J lost 10; bases outside the gene matches: 2. This CDR3 has 12 residues. DNA for the CDR3: TGTGCCAGCAGTTATCTAGCGGGGGAGCAGTTCTTC. Protein sequence: CASSYLAGEQFF.

Concerning this clone itself: One junction end does not reproduce the germline sequence, and a read error may be involved. The V gene is TRBV18, the J gene TRBJ1-1; no reliable D call. There are 14 residues in the CDR3. CDR1 KGHSH and CDR2 LQKENI come from the germline V gene. The CDR3 DNA follows: TGTGCCAGCTCACCATTAGCAGTGAAGACTGAAGCTTTCTTT. Amino acids: CASSPLAVKTEAFF.

The chain is built from TRBV11-2 and TRBJ2-1, with TRBD2 matching over 9 bases. From germline, CDR1 is SGHAT and CDR2 FQNNGV. V was pared by 1 base and J by 0 bases, with 4 bases of the junction left unmatched. The CDR3 runs to 17 residues. The CDR3 nucleotides are TGTGCCAGCAGCTTAGGTATAGCGGGGGACTCCTACAATGAGCAGTTCTTC. This gives the protein CASSLGIAGDSYNEQFF.

V usage is TRBV10-3 and J usage is TRBJ1-5, with 11 nucleotides matching TRBD1. Germline values: CDR1 ENHRY, CDR2 SYGVKD. The CDR3 spans 18 residues. The V gene end was trimmed by 10 bases and the J gene end by 1 base; junction bases not matched to a gene: 15. Here the CDR3 reads CATGGDRGRAISNQPQHF. The CDR3 nucleotides are TGTGCCACCGGGGGGGACAGGGGGAGGGCCATAAGCAATCAGCCCCAGCATTTT.

The chain joins TRBV6-5 to TRBJ1-6; 7 bases line up with TRBD1. CDR1 is MNHEY, CDR2 SVGAGI, per germline. The ends lost 4 bases at V and 5 bases at J; junction bases unmatched: 8. This CDR3 region has 16 residues. The CDR3 region is CASSWVNRGDNSPLHF. As DNA, the CDR3 is TGTGCCAGCAGTTGGGTGAACAGGGGAGATAATTCACCCCTCCACTTT.

This chain uses TRBV5-5 with TRBJ1-2, with TRBD1 matching 9 bases. Unmatched junction bases numbered 4, after V lost 0 bases and J lost 4 bases. Germline CDR1 is SGHKS and CDR2 is YYEKEE (reference sequence). The CDR3 has 15 amino acids. The CDR3 is CASSLAGQGIYGYTF. CDR3 sequence (DNA): TGTGCCAGCAGCTTGGCGGGACAGGGAATCTATGGCTACACCTTC.

The chain couples TRBV19 to TRBJ2-3, with 12 bases fitting TRBD1. The CDR3 covers 14 residues. With 7 bases clipped from V and 6 bases from J, the junction kept 5 bases outside the gene matches. Per germline, CDR1 LNHDA and CDR2 SQIVND (reference sequence). The CDR3 region has the DNA TGTGCCAGTATTCCGGGACAGGGGGCGGATACGCAGTATTTT. This sequence encodes CASIPGQGADTQYF.

In this sample, this clone turned up once. V and J are TRBV18 and TRBJ1-2; 7 nucleotides match TRBD1. The V and J ends lost 3 bases and 1 base, in that order; junction bases with no gene match: 5. Germline CDR1 and CDR2: KGHSH and LQKENI. The CDR3 loop spans 15 amino acids. CDR3 protein: CASSPSGQINYGYTF. The CDR3 DNA follows: TGTGCCAGCTCACCGTCGGGACAGATTAACTATGGCTACACCTTC.

The chain is built from TRBV6-5 and TRBJ2-2; 13 nucleotides align to TRBD2. There are 16 residues in the CDR3. Germline CDR1 reads MNHEY; CDR2 reads SVGAGI. With V trimmed by 4 bases and J by 4 bases, 3 bases remained unmatched. The CDR3 DNA reads TGTGCCAGCAGTTTACTAGCGGGGGGGATCACCGGGGAGCTGTTTTTT. Amino acids: CASSLLAGGITGELFF.

This clone was observed a single time. This chain uses TRBV19 with TRBJ1-6; D uncertain. Per germline, CDR1 LNHDA and CDR2 SQIVND (reference sequence). The CDR3 spans 14 residues. The ends were cut back, 0 bases at V and 6 bases at J, with 6 bases in the middle. The CDR3: CASSIERSNSPLHF. DNA for the CDR3: TGTGCCAGTAGTATAGAACGGAGTAATTCACCCCTCCACTTT.

CDR3 residues: CASWSRGFYGYTF. As DNA, the CDR3 is TGTGCCAGCTGGAGCAGGGGGTTCTATGGCTACACCTTC. This chain links TRBV5-6 with TRBJ1-2, with TRBD1 matching 7 bases. Looked up from germline, CDR1 is SGHDT and CDR2 is YYEEEE. The ends lost 7 bases at V and 4 bases at J; junction bases unmatched: 7. The CDR3 covers 13 residues.

The J gene is TRBJ2-2, the V gene TRBV5-1; D possibly corresponds to TRBD1 (6 bases). Germline V CDR1 and CDR2: SGHRS, YFSETQ. This CDR3 spans 15 amino acids. V was cut by 7 bases and J by 0 bases, with 13 bases left in between. CDR3 in DNA: TGCGCCAGCGCAAGGGACAACACGAACACCGGGGAGCTGTTTTTT. Protein sequence: CASARDNTNTGELFF.

This chain links TRBV29-1 with TRBJ2-3; TRBD1 agrees at 8 bases. CDR1 SQVTM and CDR2 ANQGSEA come from the germline V gene. This CDR3 has 13 residues. V lost 6 bases to trimming and J lost 1 base; unmatched junction nucleotides: 3. CDR3 coding DNA: TGCAGCGTCCTGACAGGGGGCACAGATACGCAGTATTTT. Translation: CSVLTGGTDTQYF.

This clone showed up just once. The rearrangement links TRBV4-1 to TRBJ1-1, with D possibly being TRBD1 (6 bases). Germline CDR1 is MGHRA and CDR2 is YSYEKL. Trimming cost V 3 bases and J 4 bases, with 15 bases left between them. The CDR3 spans 15 residues. The CDR3 DNA is TGCGCCAGCAGCCAGGGGGCAGGGGTTTCCACTGAAGCTTTCTTT. It encodes CASSQGAGVSTEAFF.

This sequence joins TRBV3-1 (or the pseudogene TRBV3-2) and TRBJ2-5; 8 nucleotides agree with TRBD2. Per germline, CDR1 LGHDT and CDR2 YNNKEL (reference sequence). V shed 1 base and J 5 bases; nucleotides not matched to a gene: 6. This CDR3 is built from 15 residues. CDR3 sequence: CASSQGGTSGETQYF. The CDR3 DNA reads TGTGCCAGCAGCCAAGGTGGGACTAGTGGGGAGACCCAGTACTTC.

This clone was seen just once. At one of its ends the junction is not consistent with the germline gene, which may arise from a read error. The chain employs TRBV5-5 and TRBJ1-3; a weak D match, TRBD1 (5 bases). There are 12 residues in the CDR3. Per the germline V gene, CDR1 is SGHKS and CDR2 is YYEKEE (reference sequence). The CDR3 bases are TGTGCCAGCAGCTTGGCAGGACGGCGGACAAATTTT. Its protein product is CASSLAGRRTNF.

V and J are TRBV23-1 and TRBJ2-7; the D gene is possibly TRBD1 (5 bases). TRBV23-1 is filed as an ORF, its function uncertain. This CDR3 is built from 14 residues. The V gene lost 3 bases and the J gene lost 4 bases, with 13 bases spanning the gap. The CDR3 loop reads CASSHPTAFYEQYF. CDR3 DNA sequence: TGCGCCAGCAGTCATCCGACAGCTTTTTACGAGCAGTACTTC.

This chain joins TRBV27 and TRBJ1-2; D remains ambiguous. The CDR3 is made up of 13 amino acids. Germline values: CDR1 MNHEY, CDR2 SMNVEV (reference sequence). V lost 8 bases and J lost 3, with 13 bases in between. CDR3 in DNA: TGTGCCAGCTTCGGCGGTAAGGACTATGGCTACACCTTC. Protein: CASFGGKDYGYTF.